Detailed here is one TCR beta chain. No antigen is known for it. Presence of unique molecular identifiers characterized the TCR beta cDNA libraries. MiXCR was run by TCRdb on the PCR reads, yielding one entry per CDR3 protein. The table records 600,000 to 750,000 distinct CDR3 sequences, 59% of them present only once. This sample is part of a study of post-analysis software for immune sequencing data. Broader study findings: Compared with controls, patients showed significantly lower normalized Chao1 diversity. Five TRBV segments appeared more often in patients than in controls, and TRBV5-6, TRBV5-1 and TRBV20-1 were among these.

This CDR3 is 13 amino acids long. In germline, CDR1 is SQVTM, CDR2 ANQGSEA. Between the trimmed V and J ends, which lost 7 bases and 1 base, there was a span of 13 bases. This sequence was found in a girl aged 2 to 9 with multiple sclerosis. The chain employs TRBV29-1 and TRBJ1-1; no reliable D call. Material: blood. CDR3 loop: CSANRPKNTEAFF. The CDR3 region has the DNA TGCAGCGCCAACCGGCCCAAGAACACTGAAGCTTTCTTT.